The next 26 T cell receptor beta chains were all read from a single sample in a study of blood T cell repertoires in COVID-19 (dated by TCRdb to the early 2020s). The library relied on the immunoSEQ multiplex PCR assay. Here the immuneACCESS table is served through TCRdb, limited to in-frame sequences with V and J called. Missing clones are a known gap in these copies; in checked studies unresolved V genes cover under half, and the rest lacks a known reason. This sample holds around 18,000 clones; 77% were observed only once. Roughly 17% of the sample is in the top ten clones. The sample consisted of peripheral blood. These receptor sequences come from a man aged 70 or older with COVID-19, enrolled during active disease.

The rearrangement uses TRBV29-1 and TRBJ1-2; D is perhaps TRBD1 (5 bases). The CDR3 extends over 12 amino acids. Per germline, CDR1 SQVTM and CDR2 ANQGSEA. V lost 8 bases and J 8 bases, leaving 18 bases between the germline ends. The DNA for the CDR3 is TGCAGCTCCGCGGGGGGGGATCACGGCTACACCTTC. This gives the protein CSSAGGDHGYTF.

The chain recombines TRBV10-3 with TRBJ2-7; no clear D gene. With 3 bases removed from V and 4 bases from J, the gap between germline ends came to 7 bases. The CDR3 is made up of 12 amino acids. Germline V gene data show CDR1 as ENHRY and CDR2 as SYGVKD. The CDR3 spells CAISDVIYEQYF. DNA of the CDR3: TGTGCCATCAGTGATGTAATTTACGAGCAGTACTTC.

DNA of the CDR3: TGTGCCAGCCGGACAGGGACGGATACGCAGTATTTT. It encodes CASRTGTDTQYF. This sequence joins TRBV2 and TRBJ2-3, with 8 nucleotides matching TRBD1. Germline V gives CDR1 SNHLY, CDR2 FYNNEI. Trimming at V came to 8 bases and at J to 6 bases, leaving 4 bases not matched to a gene. This CDR3 contains 12 residues.

This clone was picked up a small number of times. The CDR3 sequence: CASSRDSNQPQHF. CDR3 coding DNA: TGTGCCAGCAGCCGAGATAGCAATCAGCCCCAGCATTTT. The rearrangement uses TRBV12-3 or TRBV12-4 and TRBJ1-5; no clear D. The V and J ends lost 6 bases and 0 bases respectively, with 6 bases between them. This CDR3 has 13 amino acids.

This chain uses TRBV10-1 with TRBJ1-1, with D possibly matching TRBD1 (5 bases). The germline CDR1 and CDR2 sequences are WNHNN and SYGVQD (reference sequence). The V gene lost 3 bases and the J gene lost 2 bases, with 7 bases spanning the gap. The CDR3 is made up of 13 amino acids. CDR3 residues: CASSDQGNTEAFF. The CDR3, as DNA: TGCGCCAGCAGTGACCAGGGCAACACTGAAGCTTTCTTT.

The rearrangement uses TRBV10-3 and TRBJ2-3; D is unresolved. Trimming cost V 4 bases and J 2 bases, with 10 bases left between them. The CDR3 length is 14 residues. Germline V gene lookup returns CDR1 ENHRY and CDR2 SYGVKD. The CDR3 protein is CAISGQVTTDTQYF. CDR3 bases: TGTGCCATCAGTGGGCAGGTAACCACAGATACGCAGTATTTT.

The chain recombines TRBV27 with TRBJ1-4; possibly TRBD1 for D (5 bases). The V end lost 7 bases, the J end lost 0 bases, and 9 bases lay between the germline ends. The germline V gene has CDR1 MNHEY and CDR2 SMNVEV (reference sequence). The CDR3 contains 14 residues. CDR3 bases: TGTGCCAGCAAAGGGGCGGCAACTAATGAAAAACTGTTTTTT. This codes for CASKGAATNEKLFF. The entire variable domain, with the rest obtained from reference TRBV27 and TRBJ1-4, is as follows: EAQVTQNPRYLITVTGKKLTVTCSQNMNHEYMSWYRQDPGLGLRQIYYSMNVEVTDKGDVPEGYKVSRKEKRNFPLILESPSPNQTSLYFCASKGAATNEKLFFGSGTQLSVL.

The chain combines TRBV7-2 with TRBJ2-7; tentatively, D is TRBD1 (5 bases). This CDR3 has 14 residues. The germline V gene has CDR1 SGHTA and CDR2 FQGNSA. The V gene lost 5 bases and the J gene lost 2 bases, with 13 bases spanning the gap. The CDR3 here is CASSPRPGTYEQYF. DNA for the CDR3: TGTGCCAGCAGCCCGAGGCCAGGGACCTACGAGCAGTACTTC.

V and J are TRBV4-1 and TRBJ2-7, with 9 bases lining up with TRBD1. The junction had 10 bases not matched to a gene; V was cut back by 3 bases and J by 4 bases. Germline V lookup: CDR1 MGHRA, CDR2 YSYEKL. The CDR3 totals 16 residues. CDR3 bases: TGCGCCAGCAGCCAGGGTGCCCGGGACAGGGATTACGAGCAGTACTTC. This sequence encodes CASSQGARDRDYEQYF.

The chain combines TRBV5-1 with TRBJ1-4; D remains unclear. From germline, CDR1 is SGHRS and CDR2 YFSETQ. Trimming pared 1 base from V and 0 bases from J, leaving 4 bases between. The CDR3 consists of 14 residues. The CDR3 here is CASSLLATNEKLFF. The CDR3, as DNA: TGCGCCAGCAGCTTGCTCGCAACTAATGAAAAACTGTTTTTT.

The CDR3 protein is CASSLGQGDSEQYF. DNA of the CDR3: TGCGCCAGCAGCTTGGGACAGGGTGATAGCGAGCAGTACTTC. The chain is built from TRBV5-1 and TRBJ2-7; 7 bases are shared with TRBD1. The V segment lost 0 bases and the J segment 6 bases; nucleotides outside the gene matches: 6. Germline lookup yields CDR1 SGHRS and CDR2 YFSETQ. The CDR3 contains 14 residues.

This clone was picked up one time. The chain is built from TRBV6-5 and TRBJ1-2, with D uncertain. In germline, CDR1 is MNHEY, CDR2 SVGAGI. The CDR3 runs 14 residues. The V and J ends lost 4 bases and 0 bases respectively, with 9 bases between them. The CDR3 nucleotides are TGTGCCAGCAGTTTTTGGGGAGCTAACTATGGCTACACCTTC. It yields the protein CASSFWGANYGYTF.

This clone was seen more than once but under ten times. The rearrangement joins TRBV19 to TRBJ1-1, with 9 positions matching TRBD1. V lost 2 bases, J lost 0 bases, and 4 bases stayed unmatched. This CDR3 is built from 16 residues. CDR1 and CDR2 from the germline V gene are LNHDA and SQIVND (reference sequence). The chain's CDR3 is CASSIHRGLMNTEAFF. In DNA, the CDR3 is TGTGCCAGTAGTATACACAGGGGGCTTATGAACACTGAAGCTTTCTTT.

This chain links TRBV19 with TRBJ1-2; D perhaps matches TRBD1 (5 bases). Germline loops: CDR1 LNHDA, CDR2 SQIVND (reference sequence). Trimming stripped 3 bases from V and 7 bases from J, with 15 bases between. The CDR3 spans 14 residues. The CDR3 DNA sequence: TGTGCCAGTAGTATTAGGGGAGGGGCGCGTGGCTACACCTTC. Protein sequence: CASSIRGGARGYTF. The whole variable domain, remainder taken from reference TRBV19 and TRBJ1-2, is DGGITQSPKYLFRKEGQNVTLSCEQNLNHDAMYWYRQDPGQGLRLIYYSQIVNDFQKGDIAEGYSVSREKKESFPLTVTSAQKNPTAFYLCASSIRGGARGYTFGSGTRLTVV.

This chain connects TRBV5-1 to TRBJ2-7, with unresolved D. This CDR3 has 13 residues. Deletions cut 0 bases from V and 1 base from J, with 5 bases between. Per germline, CDR1 SGHRS and CDR2 YFSETQ. DNA of the CDR3: TGCGCCAGCAGCTTGGCGTCTTCCTACGAGCAGTACTTC. Translation: CASSLASSYEQYF.

The gene calls are TRBV7-8 and TRBJ1-2; 8 nucleotides agree with TRBD1. The CDR3 covers 15 residues. The germline V gene encodes CDR1 SGHVS and CDR2 FQNEAQ. V trimming: 3 bases; J trimming: 4 bases; junction bases outside the gene matches: 7. CDR3 sequence: CASSFRQGALYGYTF. The CDR3 DNA reads as TGTGCCAGCAGCTTCCGGCAGGGGGCTCTCTATGGCTACACCTTC.

This chain links TRBV9 with TRBJ1-6; D might be TRBD1 (5 bases). V lost 4 bases and J lost 8, with 13 bases in between. The germline gives CDR1 SGDLS, CDR2 YYNGEE. The CDR3 runs 14 residues. CDR3 sequence (DNA): TGTGCCAGCAGCTTCAGGGTTGCAGATTCACCCCTCCACTTT. As protein: CASSFRVADSPLHF.

V and J are TRBV4-3 and TRBJ2-7, with D possibly matching TRBD1 (5 bases). This CDR3 is built from 16 residues. Germline V gives CDR1 LGHNA, CDR2 YSLEER. The germline V and J ends were trimmed by 0 bases and 1 base, with 13 bases remaining between them. For the CDR3, the DNA is TGCGCCAGCAGCCAAGATAAAGGGGCTATATCCTACGAGCAGTACTTC. As protein: CASSQDKGAISYEQYF.

The V gene is TRBV3-1 (or the pseudogene TRBV3-2), the J gene TRBJ1-2, with TRBD1 identical over 7 bases. Looked up from germline, CDR1 is LGHDT and CDR2 is YNNKEL (reference sequence). J was trimmed by 8 bases and V by 7 bases; bases with no gene match: 10. The CDR3 is made up of 13 amino acids. For the CDR3, the DNA is TGTGCCAGCAAGCCAGGACAGGTCGGCGGCTACACCTTC. Protein product: CASKPGQVGGYTF.

This clone was detected a few times. The chain couples TRBV10-1 to TRBJ2-2, with 8 bases aligning to TRBD1. Germline loops: CDR1 WNHNN, CDR2 SYGVQD (reference sequence). This CDR3 comprises 17 residues. J gave up 0 bases and V 1 base, and 4 bases lay outside the gene matches. CDR3 DNA: TGCGCCAGCAGTGAGTTCGGGGACAGGCCGAACACCGGGGAGCTGTTTTTT. Protein sequence: CASSEFGDRPNTGELFF.

The chain couples TRBV30 to TRBJ1-5, with 8 bases fitting TRBD1. The CDR3 extends over 15 amino acids. Germline assignment: CDR1 GTSNPN and CDR2 SVGIG (reference sequence). Trimming at V came to 0 bases and at J to 6 bases, leaving 7 bases not matched to a gene. CDR3 sequence: CAWSVQDRVGQPQHF. CDR3 coding DNA: TGTGCCTGGAGTGTCCAGGACAGGGTCGGTCAGCCCCAGCATTTT.

The chain recombines TRBV9 with TRBJ2-7, with D possibly matching TRBD1 (6 bases). There are 15 residues in the CDR3. CDR1 is SGDLS, CDR2 YYNGEE, per germline. Trimming took off 1 base at V and 1 base at J, with 12 bases between the two ends. The CDR3 loop is CASSVNRDISYEQYF. The DNA of the CDR3 is TGTGCCAGCAGCGTAAATAGGGACATTTCCTACGAGCAGTACTTC.

The rearrangement uses TRBV2 and TRBJ1-6; 8 bases map to TRBD1. The CDR3 extends over 15 amino acids. Trimming cost V 6 bases and J 10 bases; bases outside gene matches: 11. The germline gives CDR1 SNHLY, CDR2 FYNNEI. The CDR3 region is CASRGHQGADSPLHF. The CDR3 region has the DNA TGTGCCAGCAGAGGACATCAGGGGGCAGACTCACCCCTCCACTTT.

The sample holds a few counts of this clone. V usage is TRBV3-1 (or the pseudogene TRBV3-2) and J usage is TRBJ2-2, with 14 bases aligning to TRBD2. This CDR3 has 19 amino acids. The germline CDR1 and CDR2 sequences are LGHDT and YNNKEL (reference sequence). V shed 4 bases and J 2 bases; nucleotides not matched to a gene: 9. The CDR3 DNA is TGTGCCAGCAGCCGGCATCCGGGACTAGCGGGAGTAAACACCGGGGAGCTGTTTTTT. Translated: CASSRHPGLAGVNTGELFF.

J is TRBJ2-5 and V is TRBV18; D may be TRBD2 (6 bases). In germline, CDR1 is KGHSH, CDR2 LQKENI. The CDR3 spans 15 residues. The V end lost 2 bases, the J end lost 1 base, and 11 bases lay between the germline ends. The CDR3 sequence is CASSPYAGLQETQYF. CDR3 DNA: TGTGCCAGCTCACCATATGCGGGACTCCAAGAGACCCAGTACTTC.

The rearrangement joins TRBV5-1 to TRBJ1-2; D unclear. Trimming took off 3 bases at V and 0 bases at J, with 9 bases between the two ends. The length of the CDR3 is 14 residues. In germline, CDR1 is SGHRS, CDR2 YFSETQ. The CDR3 sequence is CASSSQITNYGYTF. In DNA, the CDR3 is TGCGCCAGCAGCTCACAGATAACTAACTATGGCTACACCTTC.